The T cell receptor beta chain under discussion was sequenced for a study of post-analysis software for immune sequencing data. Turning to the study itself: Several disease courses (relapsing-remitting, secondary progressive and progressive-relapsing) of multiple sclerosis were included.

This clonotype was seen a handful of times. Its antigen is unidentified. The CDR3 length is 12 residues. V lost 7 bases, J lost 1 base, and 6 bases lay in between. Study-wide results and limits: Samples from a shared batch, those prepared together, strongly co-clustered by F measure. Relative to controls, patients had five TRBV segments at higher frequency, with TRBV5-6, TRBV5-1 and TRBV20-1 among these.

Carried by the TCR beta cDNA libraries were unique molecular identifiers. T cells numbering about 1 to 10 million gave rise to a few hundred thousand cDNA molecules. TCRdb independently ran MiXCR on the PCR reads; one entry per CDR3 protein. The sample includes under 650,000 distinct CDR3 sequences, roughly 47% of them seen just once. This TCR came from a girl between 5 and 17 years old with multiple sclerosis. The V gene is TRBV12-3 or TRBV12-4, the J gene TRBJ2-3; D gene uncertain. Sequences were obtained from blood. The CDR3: CASIRGTDTQYF. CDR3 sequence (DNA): TGTGCCAGCATTAGGGGCACAGATACGCAGTATTTT.